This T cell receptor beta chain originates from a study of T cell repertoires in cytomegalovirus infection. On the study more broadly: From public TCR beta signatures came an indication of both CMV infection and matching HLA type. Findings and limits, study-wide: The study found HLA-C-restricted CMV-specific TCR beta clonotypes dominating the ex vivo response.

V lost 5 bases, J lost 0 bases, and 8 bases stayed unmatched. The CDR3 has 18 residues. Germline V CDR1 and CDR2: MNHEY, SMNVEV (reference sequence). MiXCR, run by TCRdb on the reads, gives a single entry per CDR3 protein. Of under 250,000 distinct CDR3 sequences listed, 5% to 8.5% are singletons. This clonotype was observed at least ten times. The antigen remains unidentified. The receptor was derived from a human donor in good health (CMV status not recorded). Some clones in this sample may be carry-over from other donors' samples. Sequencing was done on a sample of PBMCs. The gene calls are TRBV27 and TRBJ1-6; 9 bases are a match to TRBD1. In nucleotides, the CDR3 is TGTGCCAGCAGTCACCGGGACAGGGAGAGCTCCTATAATTCACCCCTCCACTTT. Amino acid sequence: CASSHRDRESSYNSPLHF.